This T cell receptor beta chain was found in a study of human T cells and chemical hapten exposure. Background on the study: Sensitization applied 2% DPC to approximately 2 cm by approximately 2 cm of upper inner arm skin. Study findings and constraints: The count of PT1 expanded TCRs correlated positively with patch test score.

This CDR3 has 15 residues. Germline V lookup: CDR1 SGDLS, CDR2 YYNGEE. V was clipped by 0 bases and J by 3 bases, with 13 bases between them. Time point noted: patch test 1, 2 weeks after DPC sensitization. The treatment was: therapeutic diphenylcyclopropenone sensitization with weekly scalp DPC. Each CDR3 protein gets one entry after TCRdb re-called the RACE reads with MiXCR. The sample has tens of thousands of distinct CDR3 sequences; roughly 10% are singletons. This clonotype was detected a few times. Its antigen is undetermined. The origin of this receptor is a woman in her forties or fifties with alopecia areata. Some clones in this sample may be carry-over from other donors' samples. The chain links TRBV9 to TRBJ2-7; D is uncertain. The starting material was whole blood, obtained in connection with sensitization to the hapten diphenylcyclopropenone (DPC). The CDR3 is CASSVATGSGYEQYF. CDR3 bases: TGTGCCAGCAGCGTAGCTACTGGTAGTGGCTACGAGCAGTACTTC.